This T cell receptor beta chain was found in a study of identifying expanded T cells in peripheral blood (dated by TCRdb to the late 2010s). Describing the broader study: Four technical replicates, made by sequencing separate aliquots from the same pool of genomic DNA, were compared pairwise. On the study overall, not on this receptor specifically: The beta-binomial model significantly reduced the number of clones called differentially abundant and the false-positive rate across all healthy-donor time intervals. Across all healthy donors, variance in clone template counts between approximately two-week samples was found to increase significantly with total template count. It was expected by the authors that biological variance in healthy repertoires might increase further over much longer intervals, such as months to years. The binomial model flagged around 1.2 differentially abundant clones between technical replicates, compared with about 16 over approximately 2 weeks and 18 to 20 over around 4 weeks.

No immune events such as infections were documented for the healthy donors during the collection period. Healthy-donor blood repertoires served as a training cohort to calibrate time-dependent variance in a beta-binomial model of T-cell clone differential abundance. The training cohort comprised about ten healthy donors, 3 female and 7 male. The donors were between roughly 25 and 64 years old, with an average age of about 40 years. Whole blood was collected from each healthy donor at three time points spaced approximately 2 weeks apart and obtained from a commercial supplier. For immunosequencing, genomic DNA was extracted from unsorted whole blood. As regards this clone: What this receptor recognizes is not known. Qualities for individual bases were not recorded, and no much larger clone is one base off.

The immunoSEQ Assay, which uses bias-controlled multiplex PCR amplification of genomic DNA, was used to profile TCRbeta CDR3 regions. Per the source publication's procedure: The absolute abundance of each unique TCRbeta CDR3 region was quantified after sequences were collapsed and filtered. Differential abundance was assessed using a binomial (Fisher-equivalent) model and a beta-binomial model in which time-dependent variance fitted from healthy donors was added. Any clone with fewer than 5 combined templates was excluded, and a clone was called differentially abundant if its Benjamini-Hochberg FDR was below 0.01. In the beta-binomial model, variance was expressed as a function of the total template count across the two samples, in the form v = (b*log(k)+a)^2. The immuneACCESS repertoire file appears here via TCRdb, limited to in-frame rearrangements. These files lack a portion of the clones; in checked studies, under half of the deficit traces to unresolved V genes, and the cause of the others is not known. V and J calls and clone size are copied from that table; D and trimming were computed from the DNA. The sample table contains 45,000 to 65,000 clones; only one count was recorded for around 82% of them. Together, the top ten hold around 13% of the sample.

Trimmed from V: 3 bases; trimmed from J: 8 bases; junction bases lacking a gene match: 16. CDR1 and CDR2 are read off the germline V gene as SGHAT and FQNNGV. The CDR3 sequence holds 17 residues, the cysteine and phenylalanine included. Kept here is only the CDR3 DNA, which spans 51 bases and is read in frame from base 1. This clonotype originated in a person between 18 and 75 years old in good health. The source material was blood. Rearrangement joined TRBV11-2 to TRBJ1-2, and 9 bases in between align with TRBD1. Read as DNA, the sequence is TGTGCCAGCAGCTTGGGGACAGGGTTCGAGACATCCAGAGGCTACACCTTC. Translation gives CASSLGTGFETSRGYTF.